These 20 T cell receptor beta chains were all obtained from the same sample, sequenced in a study of blood T cell repertoires in COVID-19. Assay: immunoSEQ multiplex PCR; the TCRdb copy retains only in-frame clones and omits some. The sample holds some 460,000 clones, approximately 90% seen once. Sequencing was carried out using peripheral blood. The source is a woman aged 25-40 years with acute or convalescent COVID-19.

CDR3 region: CATSDRENTEAFF. DNA of the CDR3: TGTGCCACCTCCGACAGGGAGAACACTGAAGCTTTCTTT. V gene TRBV10-3 combines with J gene TRBJ1-1, with TRBD1 matching over 7 bases. V trimming: 10 bases; J trimming: 1 base; junction bases outside the gene matches: 6. The germline V gene has CDR1 ENHRY and CDR2 SYGVKD. This CDR3 spans 13 amino acids.

The chain couples TRBV10-3 to TRBJ2-7, with 7 bases that match TRBD2. The V and J ends lost 3 bases and 0 bases, in that order; junction bases with no gene match: 5. The CDR3 is 15 amino acids. The germline CDR1 and CDR2 sequences are ENHRY and SYGVKD. CDR3 bases: TGTGCCATCAGTGATGTCGGGGGGAGCTCCTACGAGCAGTACTTC. This translates into CAISDVGGSSYEQYF.

J is TRBJ1-2 and V is TRBV6-5; unclear D gene. Germline V gene data show CDR1 as MNHEY and CDR2 as SVGAGI. V was trimmed by 6 bases and J by 4 bases, leaving 12 bases between them. This CDR3 region has 13 residues. In DNA form, the CDR3 reads TGTGCCAGCAGGGCAAGCTCAGGCTATGGCTACACCTTC. Protein product: CASRASSGYGYTF.

The gene calls are TRBV7-9 and TRBJ2-5, with 8 nucleotides matching TRBD1. CDR1 is SEHNR and CDR2 is FQNEAQ in the germline V gene (reference sequence). Unmatched junction bases numbered 6, after V lost 1 base and J lost 5 bases. This CDR3 is 15 amino acids long. The CDR3 sequence is CASSLGRTGPETQYF. CDR3 bases: TGTGCCAGCAGCTTAGGTCGGACAGGGCCGGAGACCCAGTACTTC.

This chain connects TRBV7-7 to TRBJ2-5, with 10 bases fitting TRBD1. The CDR3 extends over 17 amino acids. Germline trimming cut 2 bases from V and 5 bases from J; bases unmatched to any gene: 11. CDR1 and CDR2 (germline): SSHAT, FNYEAQ (reference sequence). The CDR3: CASSLLQGDRGMETQYF. The CDR3 DNA reads as TGTGCCAGCAGCTTATTACAGGGGGACAGGGGTATGGAGACCCAGTACTTC.

As DNA, the CDR3 is TGTGCCAGCAGCTTACACCTGGGACAGGTCTACGAGCAGTACTTC. It specifies CASSLHLGQVYEQYF. This rearrangement joins TRBV11-2 to TRBJ2-7; 8 bases match TRBD1. The CDR3 runs to 15 residues. V trimming: 2 bases; J trimming: 3 bases; junction bases outside the gene matches: 6. CDR1 and CDR2 (germline): SGHAT, FQNNGV.

The chain carries TRBV9 and TRBJ2-3, with D possibly being TRBD1 (5 bases). The CDR3 covers 14 residues. Trimming removed 3 bases at V and 4 bases at J, with 12 bases between. From germline, CDR1 is SGDLS and CDR2 YYNGEE. The CDR3 loop reads CASSGTRTPDTQYF. CDR3 bases: TGTGCCAGCAGCGGGACACGCACCCCAGATACGCAGTATTTT.

CDR3 residues: CASSLRLAGGTYEQYF. The CDR3 nucleotides read TGCGCCAGCAGCTTGAGGCTAGCGGGGGGAACCTACGAGCAGTACTTC. The chain combines TRBV5-1 with TRBJ2-7; the match to TRBD2 covers 11 bases. CDR3 size: 16 residues. Germline V gene lookup returns CDR1 SGHRS and CDR2 YFSETQ. Trimming cost V 1 base and J 2 bases; bases outside gene matches: 5. The full variable domain, rest sourced from reference TRBV5-1 and TRBJ2-7, is KAGVTQTPRYLIKTRGQQVTLSCSPISGHRSVSWYQQTPGQGLQFLFEYFSETQRNKGNFPGRFSGRQFSNSRSEMNVSTLELGDSALYLCASSLRLAGGTYEQYFGPGTRLTVT.

The rearrangement links TRBV6-6 to TRBJ1-5, with 9 nucleotides matching TRBD1. The germline V gene encodes CDR1 MNHNY and CDR2 SVGAGI (reference sequence). This CDR3 is built from 20 residues. Unmatched junction bases numbered 23, after V lost 6 bases and J lost 5 bases. CDR3 in DNA: TGTGCCAGCAGCACAAGACTGGACAGGGGAAAATCCCCGGGGGATCAGCCCCAGCATTTT. It specifies CASSTRLDRGKSPGDQPQHF.

The genes are TRBV19 and TRBJ1-4; D gene unclear. Looked up from germline, CDR1 is LNHDA and CDR2 is SQIVND (reference sequence). The CDR3 runs 15 residues. V lost 5 bases, J lost 5 bases, and 15 bases lay in between. The CDR3 here is CASSDSRKENEKLFF. DNA of the CDR3: TGTGCCAGTAGTGATTCCCGCAAGGAGAATGAAAAACTGTTTTTT.

The chain couples TRBV5-7 to TRBJ2-7; TRBD1 matches at 9 bases. TRBV5-7 is recorded as an ORF, its role being uncertain. The V segment lost 3 bases and the J segment 7 bases; nucleotides outside the gene matches: 11. The CDR3 runs 15 residues. The CDR3 nucleotides are TGTGCCAGCAGCTATTATTCCGGGACAGGGATTGAGCAGTACTTC. Translated: CASSYYSGTGIEQYF.

This clone showed up just once. The chain carries TRBV5-1 and TRBJ2-3; D remains unclear. The germline CDR1 and CDR2 sequences are SGHRS and YFSETQ. V gave up 2 bases and J gave up 6 bases, with 16 bases separating them. The CDR3 runs to 15 residues. The DNA of the CDR3 is TGCGCCAGCAGCTTTGGCGGAAGAACGAGGGATACGCAGTATTTT. It translates to CASSFGGRTRDTQYF.

The V call is TRBV5-1, the J call TRBJ1-6, with D possibly matching TRBD1 (5 bases). CDR1 and CDR2 (germline): SGHRS, YFSETQ. V was clipped by 2 bases and J by 7 bases, with 10 bases between them. This CDR3 has 14 residues. The CDR3 loop reads CASSFGGRNSPLHF. CDR3 DNA: TGCGCCAGCAGCTTCGGGGGTCGGAATTCACCCCTCCACTTT.

The chain links TRBV18 to TRBJ2-5; no reliable D call. V was trimmed by 2 bases and J by 5 bases, leaving 9 bases between them. From germline, CDR1 is KGHSH and CDR2 LQKENI. This CDR3 is built from 13 residues. The CDR3 is CASSPGVPETQYF. The CDR3 DNA reads as TGTGCCAGCTCACCAGGAGTTCCTGAGACCCAGTACTTC.

In DNA form, the CDR3 reads TGCGCCAGCAGCCAAGAGGGTTTGGCGGCGGTCGACAATGAGCAGTTCTTC. Encoded protein: CASSQEGLAAVDNEQFF. The chain carries TRBV4-1 and TRBJ2-1, with no clear D. V was clipped by 0 bases and J by 5 bases, with 17 bases between them. This CDR3 is 17 amino acids long. Per the germline V gene, CDR1 is MGHRA and CDR2 is YSYEKL.

The chain joins TRBV3-1 (or the pseudogene TRBV3-2) to TRBJ2-7; TRBD2 is a possible D gene (6 bases). In germline, CDR1 is LGHDT, CDR2 YNNKEL (reference sequence). Trimming took 3 bases from V and 0 from J, leaving 12 bases between them. The CDR3 spans 15 residues. The CDR3 DNA reads TGTGCCAGCAGCCAGTTATCGACTAGCTCCTACGAGCAGTACTTC. Amino acid sequence: CASSQLSTSSYEQYF.

The CDR3 nucleotides read TGCAGCGTAGAAAATCCCGGGACAGGCTACGAGCAGTACTTC. Its protein product is CSVENPGTGYEQYF. The chain is built from TRBV29-1 and TRBJ2-7; 8 positions match TRBD1. V lost 6 bases and J lost 3; bases outside the gene matches: 10. The germline CDR1 and CDR2 sequences are SQVTM and ANQGSEA. This CDR3 comprises 14 residues.

This clone has just one count. The V call is TRBV5-6, the J call TRBJ1-2; D is uncertain. CDR3 length equals 15 residues. Deletions cut 1 base from V and 0 bases from J, with 10 bases between. From germline, CDR1 is SGHDT and CDR2 YYEEEE. The CDR3 spells CASSLYGRPNYGYTF. CDR3 bases: TGTGCCAGCAGCTTGTATGGCAGGCCTAACTATGGCTACACCTTC. Filled out from reference TRBV5-6 and TRBJ1-2, the complete variable domain reads DAGVTQSPTHLIKTRGQQVTLRCSPKSGHDTVSWYQQALGQGPQFIFQYYEEEERQRGNFPDRFSGHQFPNYSSELNVNALLLGDSALYLCASSLYGRPNYGYTFGSGTRLTVV.

The chain is built from TRBV7-2 and TRBJ1-5; 7 bases match TRBD1. The CDR3 contains 13 residues. The germline V gene encodes CDR1 SGHTA and CDR2 FQGNSA. The trim removed 5 bases at V and 6 bases at J, leaving 4 bases unmatched. The CDR3 bases are TGTGCCAGCAGCATGACAGGGATTCAGCCCCAGCATTTT. This sequence encodes CASSMTGIQPQHF.

The chain couples TRBV14 to TRBJ2-7; possibly TRBD2 for D (6 bases). CDR1 and CDR2 from the germline V gene are SGHDN and FVKESK. The V and J ends lost 2 bases and 5 bases respectively, with 10 bases between them. This CDR3 spans 13 amino acids. This CDR3 is CASSQREFDEQYF. The CDR3 DNA follows: TGTGCCAGCAGCCAACGGGAGTTTGACGAGCAGTACTTC. The whole variable domain, remainder taken from reference TRBV14 and TRBJ2-7, is EAGVTQFPSHSVIEKGQTVTLRCDPISGHDNLYWYRRVMGKEIKFLLHFVKESKQDESGMPNNRFLAERTGGTYSTLKVQPAELEDSGVYFCASSQREFDEQYFGPGTRLTVT.